This TCR beta chain is from a study of regulatory T cells in long-lasting Graves disease. Study conclusions and caveats: Persistent disease was characterized by preferential usage of TRBV28, TRBJ1-2 and TRBJ2-5.

Libraries of TCR beta came from iRepertoire HTBI primers plus Arm-PCR of CDR3 regions. MiXCR, run by TCRdb on the multiplex PCR reads, gives a single entry per CDR3 protein. Altogether under 450,000 distinct CDR3 sequences are present, around 20% being singletons, with the ten largest covering approximately 26%. Time point: persistent/refractory GD, antithyroid drugs over 5 years with positive TRAb. The authors made the TCR library using RNA they extracted from PBMCs. Patients met American Thyroid Association criteria for Graves' disease. Blood from the periphery, around 9 milliliters in all, was drawn into EDTA tubes. J lost 3 bases, V lost 5 bases, and 8 bases had no gene match. Germline loops: CDR1 MDHEN, CDR2 SYDVKM. This CDR3 is built from 16 residues. This clonotype was seen more than once but under ten times. Its target is not known.

The chain is built from TRBV28 and TRBJ2-7, with TRBD2 matching 12 bases. The specimen comprised peripheral blood mononuclear cells (PBMCs), sampled when the disease was refractory, from a patient treated with antithyroid drugs. The clonotype comes from a female donor with Graves disease. In DNA form, the CDR3 reads TGTGCCAGCAGTACTAGCGGGAGGTTATCCTTCTACGAGCAGTACTTC. It codes for CASSTSGRLSFYEQYF.